This TCR beta chain was captured by sequencing in a study of cytomegalovirus exposure and HLA in healthy donors (dated by TCRdb to about 2017). About the full investigation: According to an earlier analysis of 450 to 650 of the donors, about 179 million T cells yielded 90 million to 130 million unique TCR beta sequences and about 300 Gb of sequence data. Rather than drawing on any new phenotypic data, the later analysis identified candidate immune exposures from TCR beta sequences and the way those sequences occurred across donors. The study aimed to test whether signatures of past pathogen exposure could be identified by cataloging public T cell receptors. Donor age, sex, ethnicity and CMV serostatus were collected together with the repertoire data. On average, roughly 250,000 unique TCR beta nucleotide sequences were sequenced per donor among some 430 genotyped donors of the cohort, with about 19% of those sequences being non-productive. To decide whether each TCR beta V gene segment behaved as functional or pseudogenic, an earlier analysis of approximately 590 of the donors relied on high-throughput TCR beta sequencing. Along with the roughly 700-subject first cohort, a separate validation cohort of 120 different subjects was used. To predict cytomegalovirus infection status, the study brought together high-throughput TCR immunosequencing, statistical association of individual TCRs with disease status, and machine learning. Of the approximately 400 genotyped donors, 65% to 90% were placed in the genetic ancestry cluster associated with self-reported Caucasian donors. An early release covering roughly 600 HLA-typed donors comprised about 290 gigabases of sequencing data and around 80 million unique TCR sequences. HLA typing covered class I and class II loci at four-digit resolution. The study used immunosequencing to profile the T cell repertoires of 600 to 850 subjects and linked those repertoires to cytomegalovirus serostatus. To study patterns of TCR occurrence, a later analysis re-analyzed previously published TCR beta repertoires from under 750 donors and added high-resolution HLA genotyping. Genome-wide SNP genotypes for about 60% of the 666 donors were used in a later genetic analysis, which treated that subset as a discovery cohort. All discovery cohort repertoires had been generated using a single sequencing platform. Four to six DR-DQ haplotypes were handled as single units for association and clustering because linkage in the cohort was strong. The number of donors typed differed by locus, with 629-630 for A, B, C, DRB1 and DQB1, 522 for DQA1, 600 to 610 for DPA1, and approximately 470 for DPB1.

A remark on this clone: Its antigen is not yet known. No qualities accompany the bases; no much larger clone lies one base away.

The CDR3, cysteine through phenylalanine, is 13 amino acids long. The DNA shown is the 39-base CDR3, in frame from base 1. CDR1 and CDR2 were assigned from the germline V gene (reference sequence) as LNHNV and YYDKDF. Trimming accounts for 6 bases at V and 5 bases at J, while the number of junction bases matched to no gene is 4. The paper's findings and limits, for the study overall: A few of the identified cytomegalovirus-associated TCR beta chains were confirmed in vitro to be specific for cytomegalovirus antigens. In both the original and validation cohorts, the classifier was reported to diagnose cytomegalovirus status with high specificity and sensitivity. A cluster of highly shared sequence variants was judged likely to represent a technical artifact of the sequencing pipeline. A later analysis reported that several top co-occurrence clusters appeared linked to parvovirus B19, influenza, CMV and Epstein-Barr virus. Because the 87-base-pair reads could not distinguish some IMGT-functional V segments, including TRBV6-2 and TRBV6-3, those segments were excluded. A later analysis associated 15,000 to 20,000 TCR beta sequences with specific HLA alleles at a false discovery rate of 0.05. Correlated functional status among segregating V segments might reflect linkage disequilibrium, but an unknown experimental factor could not be ruled out. Assigning TCR associations to individual alleles was difficult when HLA alleles, especially DR and DQ, strongly co-occurred. Most CMV-associated TCR beta chains appeared to be HLA-restricted in a later analysis, and the HLA associations seemed to be driven largely by CMV exposure. A further reported finding was that TCR beta sequences accurately predicted the HLA-A and HLA-B alleles for most subjects in the first cohort. HLA typing was unavailable for some donors at each locus, so association tests used only the typed subset. The authors suggested that the approach could potentially be extended to other disease states and immunological phenotypes. In this cohort, only TCR beta chains were sequenced, and detectable features were limited by the absence of alpha or paired-chain data. Compared with equally common non-associated chains, HLA-associated TCR beta chains in a later analysis were more clonally expanded and had lower generation probabilities. Most TCR sequences were seen in very few donors, while some public TCRs were found in many individuals. The study listed 164 TCR beta chains as associated with cytomegalovirus. CMV serostatus was the only immune exposure information available for the cohort. Because counts were too low, seventeen rarely observed V segments, including chromosome 9 orphons, were excluded from the earlier analysis of around 640 of the donors. A later genetic analysis reported fewer N-insertions in productive TCRs among donors in an Asian-associated ancestry cluster than the roughly 720-donor mean. An association between a missense DCLRE1C variant and V-gene and J-gene trimming of TCR beta chains was found in a later genetic analysis and replicated in an independent cohort. Broadly in line with IMGT annotations, most TCR beta V segments showed up in productive rearrangements about 87% or about 30% of the time in an earlier analysis of 587 of the donors. Roughly uniform sequencing depth across donors was assumed in presence/absence analyses, although this assumption may not hold. In a later analysis, TCR association rates were found to vary across HLA loci, with the most associated TCRs seen for DRB1 alleles and the fewest for HLA-C alleles.

The cohort comprised several hundred healthy bone marrow donors. Cohort members were all nominally healthy when sampled, although unrecorded immune exposures were likely present. The donor was CMV seropositive and was included in the group of 300 or so seropositive cohort members. A peripheral blood sample was collected from each donor, and TCR beta sequencing was performed on peripheral blood mononuclear cells. Genomic DNA extraction from the blood cell samples was performed with the Qiagen DNeasy Blood Extraction Kit. The method was the immunoSEQ multiplex PCR assay. For the multiplex PCR, a mixture combining 60 forward primers for TCR Vbeta segments and 13 reverse primers for TCR Jbeta segments was used. The CDR3 region of rearranged TCR beta genes was amplified from genomic DNA by a multiplex PCR assay. Amplified TCR beta libraries were sequenced as 87-base-pair reads on the Illumina HiSeq System. The paper's data handling went like this. Across the roughly 600 repertoires, a later analysis counted tens of millions of unique TCR beta chains, approximately 12 million of which were shared by at least two donors. To remove PCR and sequencing errors, raw reads were error-corrected and collapsed into unique sequences using a nearest-neighbor algorithm that merged closely related sequences. CDR3 sequences were aligned to IMGT reference sequences to assign V, D and J gene segments. Each retained sequence needed at least a six-nucleotide match to both a V gene segment and a J gene segment. Rearrangements were called productive when the CDR3 lacked stop codons and stayed in frame with V and J; all others were non-productive. CDR3 was defined according to IMGT convention as the region running from the second conserved V-encoded cysteine to the conserved J-encoded phenylalanine. The earlier analysis of 500 to 750 of the donors excluded any sequence lacking an unambiguous match to a single V gene segment. In an earlier analysis of 587 of the donors, a V segment was called functional when productive rearrangements were above 56.7%, and segregating when the standard deviation between donors exceeded 5%. A statistical classification framework was built to diagnose cytomegalovirus status from the catalog of TCR beta chain sequences. V and J gene assignment, in a later analysis, came from comparing TCR nucleotide sequences with IMGT/GENE-DB human TR gene sequences. Using the TCRdist pipeline, a later analysis assigned CDR3 sequences along with most-parsimonious VDJ recombination scenarios. In a later analysis, each TCR beta chain was defined by its CDR3 amino acid sequence together with its V-gene family, and reads without a unique V-gene family were excluded. A later analysis removed roughly 590 highly shared, low-generation-probability nucleotide sequences to deal with suspected cross-contamination and a sequencing artifact. For each public chain, a later analysis derived a clonal expansion index from normalized ranks of inferred template counts within each repertoire. A later analysis computed generation probabilities with a VDJ recombination model fitted to out-of-frame rearrangements, and checked the results against IGoR. Hypergeometric tests were used in a later analysis to score TCR-TCR, TCR-HLA and TCR-CMV co-occurrence, with a repertoire-size bias correction applied to the TCR pairs. False discovery rates were estimated in a later analysis by permuting HLA or CMV assignments 20 times. In a later analysis, co-occurring TCRs were grouped using DBSCAN, and TCRdist sequence similarity was added for clustering within HLA-allele-positive subsets. Repertoires with fewer than 30,000 or more than 120,000 public chains, plus five repertoires with anomalous nucleotide sharing, were excluded from co-occurrence clustering. This is the immuneACCESS table as TCRdb keeps it, with only in-frame sequences that have V and J called. A part of the clones is gone; compared with another copy, unresolved V genes explain less than half, and the rest is unexplained. D and trimming were read from the DNA, whereas the V and J calls and clone size are those reported in that table. The sample table contains some 100,000 clones; only one count was recorded for 75% to 85% of them. The ten most abundant clones make up around 4% of the sample.

This sequence uses TRBV15 and TRBJ2-5, with 9 middle bases fitting TRBD1. Sequencing was carried out using PBMCs. The clonotype comes from a female donor in good health and CMV-seropositive. The bases read TGTGCCACCAGGGACAGGGGTAGGGAGACCCAGTACTTC. Its protein product is CATRDRGRETQYF.